A selection of T cell receptor beta chains follows, all from one sample in a study of blood T cell repertoires in COVID-19. Sequencing was performed with immunoSEQ multiplex PCR; in TCRdb, only in-frame clones are kept and a portion is missing. The sample shows 200,000 to 300,000 clones, 75% to 85% of them seen only once. The sample consisted of peripheral blood. The origin of the receptors is a human donor in a cohort sampled during active COVID-19. Both conserved end residues are part of each CDR3. Each record gives: J gene, clone size, V gene, D gene, CDR3 protein, CDR3 DNA. A D gene is named only where the DNA matches it firmly. Clone sizes are given selectively: once, few, many, or a class where the clone is expanded.

>TRBJ1-4|-|TRBV7-9|-
CASSFFQGEKLFF
TGTGCCAGCAGCTTTTTCCAGGGTGAAAAACTGTTTTTT
>TRBJ2-1|-|TRBV20-1|TRBD2
CSASGGSSYNEQFF
TGCAGTGCTAGTGGCGGGAGCTCCTACAATGAGCAGTTCTTC
>TRBJ2-3|-|TRBV7-9|-
CASSPSGTDTQYF
TGTGCCAGCAGCCCTAGTGGCACAGATACGCAGTATTTT
>TRBJ1-3|many|TRBV4-2|-
CASSQENARGSSGNTIYF
TGTGCCAGCAGCCAAGAGAACGCGCGCGGGAGCTCTGGAAACACCATATATTTT
>TRBJ2-2|once|TRBV7-2|-
CASSLYSANTGELFF
TGTGCCAGCAGCTTGTATAGTGCGAACACCGGGGAGCTGTTTTTT
>TRBJ1-5|-|TRBV2|-
CASGGGGNQPQHF
TGTGCCAGTGGAGGGGGGGGCAATCAGCCCCAGCATTTT
>TRBJ2-7|many|TRBV29-1|TRBD1
CSVVEQGPREQYF
TGCAGCGTTGTGGAACAGGGGCCTCGCGAGCAGTACTTC
>TRBJ1-5|-|TRBV30|-
CAWSVRRVNQPQHF
TGTGCCTGGAGTGTACGGAGAGTCAATCAGCCCCAGCATTTT
>TRBJ2-1|few|TRBV5-1|TRBD2
CASRRELAELRGNEQFF
TGCGCCAGCAGAAGGGAACTAGCGGAATTACGGGGGAATGAGCAGTTCTTC
>TRBJ2-5|-|TRBV5-1|TRBD1
CASSWGQSQETQYF
TGCGCCAGCAGCTGGGGACAGAGCCAAGAGACCCAGTACTTC
>TRBJ2-3|-|TRBV4-1|-
CASSLKPGYTDTQYF
TGCGCCAGCAGCCTAAAGCCGGGATACACAGATACGCAGTATTTT
>TRBJ2-7|-|TRBV12-3/TRBV12-4|-
CASSRDGYEQYF
TGTGCCAGCAGTCGTGACGGGTACGAGCAGTACTTC
>TRBJ1-2|-|TRBV18|-
CASSPEPDGLYGYTF
TGTGCCAGCTCACCGGAGCCGGACGGACTCTATGGCTACACCTTC
>TRBJ2-3|-|TRBV3-1/TRBV3-2|-
CASSQRPRGVGDTQYF
TGTGCCAGCAGCCAAAGACCACGGGGAGTGGGGGATACGCAGTATTTT
>TRBJ2-5|once|TRBV5-4|-
CASSLGLQETQYF
TGTGCCAGCAGCTTGGGACTGCAAGAGACCCAGTACTTC
>TRBJ2-5|-|TRBV7-3|TRBD1
CASSLGTDQETQYF
TGTGCCAGCAGCCTCGGGACAGATCAAGAGACCCAGTACTTC
>TRBJ1-5|few|TRBV28|TRBD1
CASSGHRGQEGQPQHF
TGTGCCAGCAGTGGTCACAGGGGGCAAGAGGGTCAGCCCCAGCATTTT
>TRBJ2-7|once|TRBV18|TRBD2
CASSPQSASGAVVLYF
TGTGCCAGCTCACCACAATCCGCTAGCGGAGCGGTCGTGCTGTACTTC
>TRBJ2-3|few|TRBV28|TRBD1
CASSLWTAGTGDTQYF
TGTGCCAGCAGTTTATGGACGGCAGGGACAGGAGATACGCAGTATTTT
>TRBJ2-7|-|TRBV3-1/TRBV3-2|TRBD2
CASSYSGGSYEQYF
TGTGCCAGCAGTTACAGCGGGGGGAGCTACGAGCAGTACTTC
>TRBJ2-5|-|TRBV7-2|-
CASSYEGLFQETQYF
TGTGCCAGCAGCTACGAGGGACTTTTTCAAGAGACCCAGTACTTC
>TRBJ1-5|few|TRBV19|-
CASRVGGSNQPQHF
TGTGCCAGTAGGGTTGGCGGATCCAATCAGCCCCAGCATTTT
>TRBJ1-1|-|TRBV6-5|-
CASSSLGTADTEAFF
TGTGCCAGCAGTTCGCTCGGAACAGCCGACACTGAAGCTTTCTTT
>TRBJ2-2|-|TRBV10-3|TRBD1
CAISATGESNTGELFF
TGTGCCATCAGTGCGACAGGGGAAAGTAACACCGGGGAGCTGTTTTTT
>TRBJ2-7|-|TRBV5-4|-
CASSGTPGQGSYEQYF
TGTGCCAGCAGCGGCACACCGGGACAAGGCTCCTACGAGCAGTACTTC
>TRBJ2-3|-|TRBV5-1|-
CASSLGTETDTQYF
TGCGCCAGCAGCTTAGGGACTGAGACAGATACGCAGTATTTT
>TRBJ2-2|few|TRBV3-1/TRBV3-2|TRBD2
CASSQDLPSGISGELFF
TGTGCCAGCAGCCAAGATCTCCCTAGCGGGATCTCCGGGGAGCTGTTTTTT
>TRBJ2-5|-|TRBV28|TRBD2
CASREFGRAGVGETQYF
TGTGCCAGCAGAGAATTCGGGCGAGCGGGAGTGGGGGAGACCCAGTACTTC
>TRBJ1-1|-|TRBV29-1|-
CSVARGSTEAFF
TGCAGCGTTGCTAGGGGGAGCACTGAAGCTTTCTTT
>TRBJ1-3|once|TRBV6-5|-
CASSYGGQNSGNTIYF
TGTGCCAGCAGTTACGGAGGCCAGAACTCTGGAAACACCATATATTTT
>TRBJ2-1|-|TRBV15|TRBD1
CATSRGTGRSSYNEQFF
TGTGCCACCAGCAGAGGGACAGGGAGATCCTCCTACAATGAGCAGTTCTTC
>TRBJ1-2|-|TRBV27|-
CASSFSGGRGYTF
TGTGCCAGCAGTTTTAGCGGGGGGCGAGGCTACACCTTC
>TRBJ2-7|-|TRBV6-5|TRBD2
CASSYTSGSEQYF
TGTGCCAGCAGTTACACTAGCGGGAGTGAGCAGTACTTC
>TRBJ1-3|-|TRBV5-4|-
CASSFGGENTIYF
TGTGCCAGCAGCTTTGGTGGAGAAAACACCATATATTTT
>TRBJ2-7|-|TRBV5-4|TRBD1
CASSRQGNPHEQYF
TGTGCCAGCAGCCGACAGGGAAACCCGCACGAGCAGTACTTC
>TRBJ1-5|-|TRBV28|TRBD1
CASRYTGGSNQPQHF
TGTGCCAGCAGGTACACAGGGGGGAGCAATCAGCCCCAGCATTTT
>TRBJ2-3|few|TRBV5-1|-
CASSPGGGTQYF
TGCGCCAGCAGCCCGGGTGGGGGCACGCAGTATTTT
>TRBJ2-2|once|TRBV5-6|TRBD1
CASSPGQGIGTGELFF
TGTGCCAGCAGCCCGGGACAGGGAATCGGCACCGGGGAGCTGTTTTTT
>TRBJ1-3|-|TRBV6-5|TRBD1
CASWDRGLGNTIYF
TGTGCCAGCTGGGACAGGGGCCTTGGAAACACCATATATTTT
>TRBJ2-1|-|TRBV7-6|TRBD2
CASSLVGRPSYNEQFF
TGTGCCAGCAGCTTAGTCGGGAGGCCATCCTACAATGAGCAGTTCTTC
>TRBJ2-7|-|TRBV11-1|-
CASSLVGRLYEQYF
TGTGCCAGCAGCTTAGTCGGCAGGCTATACGAGCAGTACTTC
>TRBJ2-1|-|TRBV10-1|TRBD1
CASSNTGGSYNEQFF
TGCGCCAGCAGTAACACAGGGGGCTCCTACAATGAGCAGTTCTTC
>TRBJ2-7|-|TRBV18|TRBD1
CASSPGQGGTYEQYF
TGTGCCAGCTCACCCGGACAGGGAGGAACCTACGAGCAGTACTTC
>TRBJ1-5|-|TRBV5-1|-
CASSLGGGNNQPQHF
TGCGCCAGCAGCTTGGGGGGCGGGAACAATCAGCCCCAGCATTTT